These 9 T cell receptor beta chains originate from one sample sequenced in a study of lymphopenia after photon versus proton radiotherapy. Assay used: immunoSEQ multiplex PCR; TCRdb lists only in-frame clones, some missing. Here the sample spans tens of thousands of clones, around 88% being singletons. The sample in question was peripheral blood, obtained from a patient treated with photon-based radiotherapy. The source is a man aged 50-60 years with gastric cancer.

This chain uses TRBV7-2 with TRBJ1-2; 9 positions match TRBD1. This CDR3 has 14 residues. CDR1 is SGHTA and CDR2 is FQGNSA in the germline V gene. V shed 2 bases and J 7 bases; nucleotides not matched to a gene: 5. As DNA, the CDR3 is TGTGCCAGCAGCTTAAGGGGACAGGGTCGTGGCTACACCTTC. Translated, it gives CASSLRGQGRGYTF. Full variable domain (outside the CDR3, taken from reference TRBV7-2 and TRBJ1-2): GAGVSQSPSNKVTEKGKDVELRCDPISGHTALYWYRQSLGQGLEFLIYFQGNSAPDKSGLPSDRFSAERTGGSVSTLTIQRTQQEDSAVYLCASSLRGQGRGYTFGSGTRLTVV.

This clone appeared a single time. The gene calls are TRBV28 and TRBJ1-1; D unresolved. CDR3 length: 12 residues. The germline V and J ends were trimmed by 2 bases and 4 bases, with 5 bases remaining between them. Germline assignment: CDR1 MDHEN and CDR2 SYDVKM. CDR3 region: CASSLVGTEAFF. CDR3 coding DNA: TGTGCCAGCAGTTTAGTGGGCACTGAAGCTTTCTTT.

Turning to this clone: A read error may be the cause here, since a much bigger clone is one base away. This chain uses TRBV7-6 with TRBJ1-1, with D unresolved. Germline lookup yields CDR1 SGHVS and CDR2 FNYEAQ. The V and J ends lost 2 bases and 1 base respectively, with 5 bases between them. This CDR3 comprises 13 residues. The CDR3 DNA follows: TGTGCCAGCAGCTTAAGGGAGAACACTGAAGCTTTCTTT. Amino acids: CASSLRENTEAFF.

The chain employs TRBV28 and TRBJ2-7; no firm D call. The CDR3 length is 15 residues. The ends were cut back, 5 bases at V and 2 bases at J, with 16 bases in the middle. CDR1 and CDR2 (germline): MDHEN, SYDVKM. The CDR3 coding sequence is TGTGCCAGCAGTCCCCAAGGGTCCCACACCTACGAGCAGTACTTC. Translation: CASSPQGSHTYEQYF.

The chain is built from TRBV30 and TRBJ1-4; tentatively, D is TRBD1 (6 bases). CDR1 is GTSNPN, CDR2 SVGIG, per germline (reference sequence). This CDR3 comprises 14 residues. Trimming removed 3 bases at V and 4 bases at J, with 12 bases between. Here the CDR3 reads CAWRTTGLNEKLFF. The CDR3 coding sequence is TGTGCCTGGAGGACGACAGGCCTTAATGAAAAACTGTTTTTT.

V usage is TRBV30 and J usage is TRBJ2-5, with no clear D. The CDR3 is 11 residues long. Germline V lookup: CDR1 GTSNPN, CDR2 SVGIG (reference sequence). Trimming cost V 2 bases and J 7 bases, with 8 bases left between them. The CDR3 region has the DNA TGTGCCTGGAGTCCCGACCGGACCCAGTACTTC. Protein sequence: CAWSPDRTQYF.

To note about this clone: One end of the junction is discordant with germline, which a read error may explain. The CDR3 is CASSQGLRALQGTQYF. CDR3 nucleotide sequence: TGTGCCAGCAGCCAAGGCCTGAGGGCCCTCCAAGGGACCCAGTACTTC. The chain carries TRBV14 and TRBJ2-5; weak D call: TRBD2 (5 bases). CDR1 and CDR2 (germline): SGHDN, FVKESK. The CDR3 totals 16 residues.

Note on this clone: Distinct nucleotide sequences in the sample also encode this CDR3. This sequence joins TRBV18 and TRBJ2-7; 8 positions agree with TRBD1. Germline V CDR1 and CDR2: KGHSH, LQKENI. J gave up 6 bases and V 3 bases, and 1 base lay outside the gene matches. The CDR3 spans 12 residues. The CDR3 sequence: CASSPDRVEQYF. CDR3 DNA sequence: TGTGCCAGCTCACCGGACAGGGTCGAGCAGTACTTC.

V is TRBV19 and J is TRBJ2-7; D gene uncertain. Deletions cut 1 base from V and 2 bases from J, with 9 bases between. The germline V gene encodes CDR1 LNHDA and CDR2 SQIVND (reference sequence). The CDR3 has 14 amino acids. This chain's CDR3 is CASSIGEGTYEQYF. The CDR3 DNA follows: TGTGCCAGTAGTATAGGTGAAGGGACCTACGAGCAGTACTTC.